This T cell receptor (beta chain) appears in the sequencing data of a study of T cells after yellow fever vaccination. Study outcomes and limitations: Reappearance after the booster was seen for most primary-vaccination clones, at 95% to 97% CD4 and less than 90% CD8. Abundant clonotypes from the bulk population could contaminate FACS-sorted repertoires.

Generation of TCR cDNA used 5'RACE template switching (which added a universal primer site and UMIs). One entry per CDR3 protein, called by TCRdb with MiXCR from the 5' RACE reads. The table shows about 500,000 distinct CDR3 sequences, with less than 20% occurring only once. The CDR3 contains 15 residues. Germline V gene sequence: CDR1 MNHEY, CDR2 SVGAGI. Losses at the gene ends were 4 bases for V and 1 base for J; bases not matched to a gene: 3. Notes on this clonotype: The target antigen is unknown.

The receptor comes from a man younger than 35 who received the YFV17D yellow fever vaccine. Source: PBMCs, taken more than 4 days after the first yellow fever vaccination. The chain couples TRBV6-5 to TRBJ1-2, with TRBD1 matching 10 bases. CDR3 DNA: TGTGCCAGCAGTTCTCGGACAGGGGGTAACTATGGCTACACCTTC. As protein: CASSSRTGGNYGYTF.